These T cell receptor beta chains were read from a single sample in a study of blood T cell repertoires in COVID-19. Libraries were prepared by immunoSEQ multiplex PCR; TCRdb keeps only in-frame clonotypes and omits some of them. The table lists about 200,000 clones, around 90% of them singletons. What was sequenced was peripheral blood. The receptors originated from a man in his 60s with acute or convalescent COVID-19. Both conserved end residues are part of each CDR3. A D gene is named only where the DNA matches it firmly. Some rows have no size entry. The others give once, few or many, or a class for an expanded clone.

cdr3_aa cdr3_nt j_call v_call clone_size d_call
CASSLSGAVLYEQYF TGTGCCAGCAGCTTGAGCGGGGCGGTCCTGTACGAGCAGTACTTC TRBJ2-7 TRBV11-2 NA TRBD2
CSVDSNGDWTF TGCAGCGTTGATTCGAATGGGGACTGGACCTTC TRBJ1-2 TRBV29-1 NA NA
CASSVADSRYGYTF TGTGCCAGCAGCGTAGCTGACAGTCGCTATGGCTACACCTTC TRBJ1-2 TRBV9 NA NA
CASASQAMNTEAFF TGTGCTAGTGCCTCCCAGGCCATGAACACTGAAGCTTTCTTT TRBJ1-1 TRBV12-5 NA NA
CASSPGGWLFF TGTGCCAGCAGCCCGGGGGGATGGCTGTTTTTT TRBJ2-2 TRBV7-8 NA TRBD2
CASSSGLAGTNTGELFF TGCGCCAGCAGCAGCGGACTAGCGGGGACGAACACCGGGGAGCTGTTTTTT TRBJ2-2 TRBV5-1 NA TRBD2
CASSLGTSGFRSYNEQFF TGTGCCAGCAGCTTGGGGACTAGCGGGTTCCGCTCCTACAATGAGCAGTTCTTC TRBJ2-1 TRBV11-2 NA TRBD2
CASSHLAGRNTGELFF TGTGCCAGCAGCCACCTAGCGGGGAGGAACACCGGGGAGCTGTTTTTT TRBJ2-2 TRBV3-1/TRBV3-2 NA TRBD2
CASSLGGAINQPQHF TGTGCCAGCAGCTTAGGGGGGGCAATCAATCAGCCCCAGCATTTT TRBJ1-5 TRBV5-4 NA NA
CASTLTGSYEQYF TGTGCCAGCACCTTGACAGGGAGCTACGAGCAGTACTTC TRBJ2-7 TRBV6-5 NA TRBD1
CASSRGQGVGNEQFF TGTGCCAGCAGCCGGGGACAGGGGGTCGGGAATGAGCAGTTCTTC TRBJ2-1 TRBV5-8 NA TRBD1
CASSLEVSSPGYGYTF TGTGCCAGCAGCTTGGAAGTGTCGTCTCCGGGCTATGGCTACACCTTC TRBJ1-2 TRBV5-8 NA NA
CASSAGTGYNSPLHF TGTGCCAGCAGCGCCGGGACAGGGTACAATTCACCCCTCCACTTT TRBJ1-6 TRBV7-3 NA TRBD1
CASSHRGGETQYF TGTGCCAGCAGCCACAGGGGCGGCGAGACCCAGTACTTC TRBJ2-5 TRBV7-8 NA TRBD1
CASSRDTSYGYTF TGTGCCAGCAGCCGGGACACCAGTTATGGCTACACCTTC TRBJ1-2 TRBV3-1/TRBV3-2 once NA
CASSPSDTRQPQHF TGTGCCAGCAGCCCCTCGGACACCCGTCAGCCCCAGCATTTT TRBJ1-5 TRBV6-5 NA NA
CASSSQRGGRIDTQYF TGTGCCAGCAGCTCCCAGCGGGGGGGCCGTATAGATACGCAGTATTTT TRBJ2-3 TRBV7-3 once TRBD2
CASTRGGSMNTEAFF TGTGCCAGCACTAGAGGGGGTTCGATGAACACTGAAGCTTTCTTT TRBJ1-1 TRBV7-6 NA NA
CASTRGGDTEAFF TGTGCCAGCACCCGGGGGGGAGACACTGAAGCTTTCTTT TRBJ1-1 TRBV27 NA NA
CASSFGTANTGELFF TGTGCCAGCAGCTTCGGGACAGCCAACACCGGGGAGCTGTTTTTT TRBJ2-2 TRBV5-8 NA TRBD1
CASSAGSEAFF TGTGCCAGCAGCGCGGGATCGGAGGCTTTCTTT TRBJ1-1 TRBV5-4 NA NA
CASSESGVEQYF TGTGCCAGCAGTGAATCGGGAGTTGAGCAGTACTTC TRBJ2-7 TRBV2 once NA
CASSLGGGGAEKLFF TGTGCCAGCAGCTTGGGAGGGGGCGGTGCTGAAAAACTGTTTTTT TRBJ1-4 TRBV5-6 NA TRBD1
CASSATKQGTSPLHF TGTGCCAGCAGCGCGACGAAACAGGGTACCTCACCCCTCCACTTT TRBJ1-6 TRBV3-1/TRBV3-2 NA NA
CASSVAPTDTGNTIYF TGTGCCAGCAGCGTAGCCCCGACAGATACTGGAAACACCATATATTTT TRBJ1-3 TRBV9 NA NA
CASSIGESSGNTIYF TGTGCCAGTAGTATCGGGGAGAGCTCTGGAAACACCATATATTTT TRBJ1-3 TRBV19 few NA
CASSFDRGYGYTF TGTGCCAGCAGTTTCGACAGGGGGTATGGCTACACCTTC TRBJ1-2 TRBV28 NA TRBD1
CASSLGQRMGDTQYF TGTGCCAGCAGCTTGGGACAGAGGATGGGAGATACGCAGTATTTT TRBJ2-3 TRBV5-8 NA NA
CASKLTSANTGELFF TGTGCCAGCAAACTGACTAGTGCGAACACCGGGGAGCTGTTTTTT TRBJ2-2 TRBV11-3 NA NA